This T cell receptor (beta chain) was recorded in a study of T cell repertoires in cytomegalovirus infection. Study in general: CMV infection and matching HLA type were both indicated by public TCR beta signatures.

Overall study findings and caveats: Cumulative frequency (of public TCR beta family members) identified carriers of CMV plus the relevant HLA. Ex vivo, HLA-C-restricted CMV-specific TCR beta clonotypes prevailed over the rest of the response.

TCRdb recomputed calls from the reads with MiXCR, one row per CDR3 protein. The table has about 830,000 distinct CDR3 sequences, approximately 29% seen once. The CDR3 loop spans 13 amino acids. V shed 10 bases and J 6 bases; nucleotides not matched to a gene: 9. Germline CDR1 reads SNHLY; CDR2 reads FYNNEI. To note about this clonotype: The antigen remains undetermined.

This chain links TRBV2 with TRBJ1-2; TRBD1 matches at 9 bases. The source was cultured CD8+ T cells from PBMCs, collected from culture after CMV antigen stimulation. The clonotype originates from a human donor in good health (CMV status not recorded). Some clones in this sample may be carry-over from other donors' samples. In DNA form, the CDR3 reads TGTGCCACAATACAGGGGGCGCTGAATGGCTACACCTTC. Its translation is CATIQGALNGYTF.